A selection of T cell receptor beta chains follows, all from one sample in a study of STAT5B mutations in CD4+ large granular lymphocyte leukemia. The protocol was immunoSEQ multiplex PCR, while the TCRdb copy is restricted to in-frame clones and leaves out a portion. The data hold about 24,000 clones, with about two thirds observed a single time. Material: CD4+ T cells from blood buffy coats. These receptors were taken from a human donor in good health. CDR3s include the opening cysteine and the closing phenylalanine or tryptophan. The order of the fields is clone size, D gene, J gene, V gene, CDR3 DNA, CDR3 protein. The D gene is left open where the match is weak. For some rows the clone size is stated as once, few or many, or as a class when expanded; others skip it.

few,-,TRBJ1-2,TRBV4-2,TGTGCCAGCAGCCAAGATCAGGGTCAAAGGGGGACCATCTATGGCTACACCTTC,CASSQDQGQRGTIYGYTF
-,-,TRBJ2-3,TRBV5-1,TGCGCCAGCAGCTTGGGGCTGGATACGCAGTATTTT,CASSLGLDTQYF
-,-,TRBJ2-1,TRBV7-6,TGTGCCAGCAGCCAACGACCACAGATTTACAATGAGCAGTTCTTC,CASSQRPQIYNEQFF
-,TRBD1,TRBJ2-3,TRBV13,TGTGCCAGCAGCTTCCGGACAGGGGATACGCAGTATTTT,CASSFRTGDTQYF
-,-,TRBJ1-3,TRBV2,TGTGCCAGCAGTCCACAGGGAACTGGAAACACCATATATTTT,CASSPQGTGNTIYF
few,TRBD1,TRBJ1-1,TRBV4-2,TGTGCCAGCAGCCAAGTCGGAACGGACAGGGAAGCTTTCTTT,CASSQVGTDREAFF
medium-sized,-,TRBJ2-7,TRBV2,TGTGCCAGCAGGAGCTACGAGCAGTACTTC,CASRSYEQYF
once,TRBD1,TRBJ2-3,TRBV10-3,TGTGCCATCAGCCCGGGACAGGTAATCTCAGATACGCAGTATTTT,CAISPGQVISDTQYF
-,TRBD1,TRBJ1-1,TRBV28,TGTGCCAGCAGTAGGGACAGGGCGACTTTCTTT,CASSRDRATFF
-,-,TRBJ1-5,TRBV5-1,TGCGCCAGCAGCCCCTCGGACAGCCTGAATCAGCCCCAGCATTTT,CASSPSDSLNQPQHF
-,-,TRBJ1-2,TRBV18,TGTGCCAGCTCACAAGGGGGGAACTATGGCTACACCTTC,CASSQGGNYGYTF
-,TRBD1,TRBJ2-7,TRBV7-7,TGTGCTAGCAGCCCCGGACAGGGGGCGAAGCAGTACTTC,CASSPGQGAKQYF
-,TRBD2,TRBJ2-1,TRBV11-3,TGTGCCAGCAGCTTAGGAACTAGCGGGGGGCGCAATGAGCAGTTCTTC,CASSLGTSGGRNEQFF
-,-,TRBJ2-1,TRBV5-6,TGTGCCAGCAGCTTGGCGGACTCTTTTCATGAGCAGTTCTTC,CASSLADSFHEQFF
-,TRBD1,TRBJ1-5,TRBV19,TGTGCCAGTAGACAACAGGGGGCGGTGGGGCCCCAGCATTTT,CASRQQGAVGPQHF
-,-,TRBJ1-4,TRBV28,TGTGCCAGCAGTTTGGGAAGGGTTAATGAAAAACTGTTTTTT,CASSLGRVNEKLFF
-,TRBD1,TRBJ2-5,TRBV5-1,TGCGCCAGCACCGTTGGACAGGGATATCAAGAGACCCAGTACTTC,CASTVGQGYQETQYF
few,-,TRBJ1-2,TRBV29-1,TGCAGCGTTGTAACTCAAGGCAATATGCGATATGGCTACACCTTC,CSVVTQGNMRYGYTF
-,-,TRBJ2-1,TRBV7-2,TGTGCCAGCAGCTTAGGTCGCGGGATATACAATGAGCAGTTCTTC,CASSLGRGIYNEQFF
few,-,TRBJ1-1,TRBV6-6,TGTGCCAGCGGGTCCGGTGGGACCATAAACACTGAAGCTTTCTTT,CASGSGGTINTEAFF
once,-,TRBJ2-5,TRBV5-1,TGCGCCAGCAGCTGGGGACCCCTTCAAGAGACCCAGTACTTC,CASSWGPLQETQYF
once,TRBD1,TRBJ1-2,TRBV7-2,TGTGCCAGCAGCCCGGAAGGGACAGACTATGGCTACACCTTC,CASSPEGTDYGYTF
few,-,TRBJ2-3,TRBV5-1,TGCGCCAGCAGCCAGGCCGACACAGATACGCAGTATTTT,CASSQADTDTQYF
-,-,TRBJ2-1,TRBV5-5,TGTGCCAGCAGCAGAGCGGGACAGCCCTACAATGAGCAGTTCTTC,CASSRAGQPYNEQFF
-,-,TRBJ1-1,TRBV19,TGTGCCAGTACAATCTCAGGGAACACTGAAGCTTTCTTT,CASTISGNTEAFF
-,TRBD1,TRBJ1-3,TRBV4-3,TGCGCCAGCAGCCAAGGGGGACAGGGTACTGGAAACACCATATATTTT,CASSQGGQGTGNTIYF
-,-,TRBJ2-7,TRBV4-3,TGCGCCAGCAGCCAGTTCTACCCCCTTAGCTCCTACGAGCAGTACTTC,CASSQFYPLSSYEQYF
-,-,TRBJ2-7,TRBV18,TGTGCCAGCTCACCAGGGACACCGGACTACGAGCAGTACTTC,CASSPGTPDYEQYF
few,-,TRBJ1-1,TRBV25-1,TGTGCCAGCCGGGACCCCTGGGGGACTGAAGCTTTCTTT,CASRDPWGTEAFF